The source of this TCR beta chain is a study of CD8+CD57+ T cells in acquired aplastic anemia. CDR3 and TCR beta VDJ profiling relied on a genomic DNA template. MiXCR was run by TCRdb on the reads, yielding one entry per CDR3 protein. Here the sample spans about 150,000 distinct CDR3 sequences, about 48% being singletons. CD8+CD57+ cell expansion had been shown by flow cytometry in patients chosen for sequencing. Diagnosis of severe acquired aplastic anemia applied to all patients. The CDR3 runs 16 residues. Germline CDR1 SGHNT, CDR2 YENEEA. Study-wide results and caveats: Both patients and controls carried the same twenty-nine CD8+ CDR3 sequences.

As concerns this clonotype: Its antigen remains unidentified. One end of the junction varies from germline; a read error may be responsible.

This TCR derives from a human donor with aplastic anemia. The chain employs TRBV11-3 and TRBJ2-5; 11 nucleotides line up with TRBD1. The sequencing input was sorted CD4+, CD8+, or CD8+CD57+ T cells (not recorded which) from PBMCs. The CDR3 nucleotides read TGTGCCAGCAGCTCTGGGTTAGGGACAGGGGGTACTCGGGCGCACTTC. This translates into CASSSGLGTGGTRAHF.